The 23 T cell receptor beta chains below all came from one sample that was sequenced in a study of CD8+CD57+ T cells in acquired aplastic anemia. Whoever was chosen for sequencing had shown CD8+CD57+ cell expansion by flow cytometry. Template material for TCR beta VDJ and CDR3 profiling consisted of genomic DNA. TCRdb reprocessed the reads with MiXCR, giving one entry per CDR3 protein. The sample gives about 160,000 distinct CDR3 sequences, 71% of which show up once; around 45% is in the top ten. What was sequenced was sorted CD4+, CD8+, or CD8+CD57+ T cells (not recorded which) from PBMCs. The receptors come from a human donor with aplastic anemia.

The chain's CDR3 is CASSGIAPGNEQFF. The CDR3 nucleotides read TGTGCCAGCAGTGGTATCGCCCCAGGCAATGAGCAGTTCTTC. The chain employs TRBV7-9 and TRBJ2-1; D not resolved. Per the germline V gene, CDR1 is SEHNR and CDR2 is FQNEAQ (reference sequence). The germline V and J ends were trimmed by 6 bases and 6 bases, with 15 bases remaining between them. CDR3 length: 14 residues.

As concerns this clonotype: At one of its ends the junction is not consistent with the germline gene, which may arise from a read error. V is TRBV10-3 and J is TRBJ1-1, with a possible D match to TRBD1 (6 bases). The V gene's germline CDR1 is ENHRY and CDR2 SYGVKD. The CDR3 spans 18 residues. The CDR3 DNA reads TGTGCCAGCAGTTACACACGGACCTACGGACAGTCGAACACTGAAGCTTTCTTT. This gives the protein CASSYTRTYGQSNTEAFF.

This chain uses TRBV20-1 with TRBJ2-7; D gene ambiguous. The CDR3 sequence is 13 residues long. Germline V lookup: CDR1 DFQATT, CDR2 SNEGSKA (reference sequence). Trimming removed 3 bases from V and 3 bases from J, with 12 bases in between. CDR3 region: CSARVTSGYEQYF. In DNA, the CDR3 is TGCAGTGCTAGGGTTACTTCGGGCTACGAGCAGTACTTC.

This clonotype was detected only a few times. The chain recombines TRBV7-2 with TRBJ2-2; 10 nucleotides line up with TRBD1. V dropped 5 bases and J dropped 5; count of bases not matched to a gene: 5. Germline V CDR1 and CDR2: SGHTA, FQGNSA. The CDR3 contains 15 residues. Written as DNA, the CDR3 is TGTGCCAGCAGCAGGGACAGGGGAGGGACCGGGGAGCTGTTTTTT. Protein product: CASSRDRGGTGELFF.

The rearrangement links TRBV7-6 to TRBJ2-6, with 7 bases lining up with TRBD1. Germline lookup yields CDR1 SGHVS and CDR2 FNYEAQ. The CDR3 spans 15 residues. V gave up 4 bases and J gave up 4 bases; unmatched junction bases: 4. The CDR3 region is CASSSTGVGANVLTF. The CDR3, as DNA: TGTGCCAGCAGCTCCACAGGGGTAGGGGCCAACGTCCTGACTTTC.

The CDR3: CASSPLEGGGRNDEQYF. The CDR3 nucleotides read TGTGCCAGCAGCCCCCTAGAGGGAGGGGGACGAAATGACGAGCAGTACTTC. The rearrangement joins TRBV7-9 to TRBJ2-7; tentatively, D is TRBD2 (7 bases). Germline V gene sequence: CDR1 SEHNR, CDR2 FQNEAQ (reference sequence). The CDR3 loop spans 17 amino acids. Trimming pared 5 bases from V and 5 bases from J, leaving 25 bases between.

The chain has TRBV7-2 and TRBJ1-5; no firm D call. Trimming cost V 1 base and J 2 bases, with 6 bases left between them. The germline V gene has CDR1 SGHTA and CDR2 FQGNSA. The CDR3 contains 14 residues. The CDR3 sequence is CASSLVGGNQPQHF. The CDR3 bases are TGTGCCAGCAGCTTAGTTGGCGGCAATCAGCCCCAGCATTTT.

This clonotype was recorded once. The CDR3 DNA reads as TGCAGTGCTAGAACCGGGACTTCAGAGAGCACTGAAGCTTTCTTT. Its translation is CSARTGTSESTEAFF. The rearrangement joins TRBV20-1 to TRBJ1-1; TRBD1 might be the D (5 bases). V was cut by 2 bases and J by 4 bases, with 17 bases left in between. This CDR3 is 15 amino acids long. Germline CDR1 is DFQATT and CDR2 is SNEGSKA (reference sequence).

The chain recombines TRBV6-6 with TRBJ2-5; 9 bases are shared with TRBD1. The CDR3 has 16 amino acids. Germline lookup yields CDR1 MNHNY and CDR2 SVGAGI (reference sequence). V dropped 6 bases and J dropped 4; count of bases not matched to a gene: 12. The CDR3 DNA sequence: TGTGCCAGCAGAAGACAACAGGGGGCGATCGGAGAGACCCAGTACTTC. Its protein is CASRRQQGAIGETQYF.

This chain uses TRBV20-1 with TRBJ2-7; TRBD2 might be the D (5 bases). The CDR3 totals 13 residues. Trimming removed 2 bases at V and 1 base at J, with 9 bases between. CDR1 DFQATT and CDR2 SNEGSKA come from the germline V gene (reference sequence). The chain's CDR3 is CSARWEISYEQYF. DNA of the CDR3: TGCAGTGCTAGATGGGAGATATCCTACGAGCAGTACTTC.

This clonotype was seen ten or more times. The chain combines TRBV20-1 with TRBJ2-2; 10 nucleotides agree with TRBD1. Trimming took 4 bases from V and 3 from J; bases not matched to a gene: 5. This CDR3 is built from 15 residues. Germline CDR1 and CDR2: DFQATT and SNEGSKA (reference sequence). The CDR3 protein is CSATDGTGDTGELFF. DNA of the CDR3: TGCAGTGCTACCGACGGGACAGGGGACACCGGGGAGCTGTTTTTT.

For the CDR3, the DNA is TGTGCCAGCTCACCTCAACCGCGAGAGACCCAGTACTTC. This sequence encodes CASSPQPRETQYF. The chain has TRBV18 and TRBJ2-5; D call uncertain. This CDR3 has 13 residues. The V gene's germline CDR1 is KGHSH and CDR2 LQKENI. The V end lost 3 bases, the J end lost 4 bases, and 9 bases lay between the germline ends.

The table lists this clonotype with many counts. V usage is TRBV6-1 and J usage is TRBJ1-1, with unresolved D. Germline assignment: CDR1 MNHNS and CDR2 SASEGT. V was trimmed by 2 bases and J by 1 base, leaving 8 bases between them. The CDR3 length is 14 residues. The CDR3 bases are TGTGCCAGCAGTGAAAGGGCGGAGAACACTGAAGCTTTCTTT. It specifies CASSERAENTEAFF.

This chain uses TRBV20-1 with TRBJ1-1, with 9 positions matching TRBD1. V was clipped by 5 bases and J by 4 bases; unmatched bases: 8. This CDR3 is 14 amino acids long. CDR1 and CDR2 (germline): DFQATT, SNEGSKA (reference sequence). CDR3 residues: CSAPPGQGGTEAFF. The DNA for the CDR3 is TGCAGTGCTCCTCCGGGACAGGGAGGCACTGAAGCTTTCTTT.

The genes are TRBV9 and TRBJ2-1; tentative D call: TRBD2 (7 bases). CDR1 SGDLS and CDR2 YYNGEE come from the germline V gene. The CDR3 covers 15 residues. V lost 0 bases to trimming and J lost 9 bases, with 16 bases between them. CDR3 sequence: CASSVGGGGPIEQFF. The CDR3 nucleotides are TGTGCCAGCAGCGTAGGAGGGGGAGGGCCCATTGAGCAGTTCTTC.

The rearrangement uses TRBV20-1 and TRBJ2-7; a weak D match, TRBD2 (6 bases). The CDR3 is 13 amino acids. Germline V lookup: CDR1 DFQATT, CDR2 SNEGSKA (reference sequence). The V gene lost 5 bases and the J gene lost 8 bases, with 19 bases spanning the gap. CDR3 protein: CSAGTGRATQQYF. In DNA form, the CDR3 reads TGCAGTGCTGGAACCGGGAGAGCAACCCAGCAGTACTTC.

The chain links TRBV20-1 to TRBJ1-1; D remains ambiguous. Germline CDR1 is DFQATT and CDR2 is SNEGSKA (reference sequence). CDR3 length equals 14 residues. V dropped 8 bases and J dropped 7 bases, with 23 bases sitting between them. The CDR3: CSISRAGDHNEAFF. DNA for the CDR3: TGCAGTATCTCCCGGGCTGGTGACCACAATGAAGCTTTCTTT.

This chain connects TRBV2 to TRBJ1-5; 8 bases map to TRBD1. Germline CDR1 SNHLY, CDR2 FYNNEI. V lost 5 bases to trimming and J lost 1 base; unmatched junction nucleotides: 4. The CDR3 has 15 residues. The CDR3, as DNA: TGTGCCAGCAGTTACAGGGGGGGGAGCAATCAGCCCCAGCATTTT. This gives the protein CASSYRGGSNQPQHF.

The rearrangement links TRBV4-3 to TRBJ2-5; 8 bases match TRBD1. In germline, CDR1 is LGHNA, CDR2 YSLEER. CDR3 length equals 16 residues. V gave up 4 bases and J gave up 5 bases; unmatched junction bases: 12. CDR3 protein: CASSRAAGGRSETQYF. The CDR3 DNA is TGCGCCAGCAGCCGTGCCGCAGGGGGCAGGTCGGAGACCCAGTACTTC.

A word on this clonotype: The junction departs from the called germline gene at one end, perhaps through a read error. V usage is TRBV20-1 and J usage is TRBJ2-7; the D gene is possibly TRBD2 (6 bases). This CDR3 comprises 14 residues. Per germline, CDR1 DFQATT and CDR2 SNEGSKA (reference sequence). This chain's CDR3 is CSASSAGLGDERYF. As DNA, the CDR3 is TGCAGTGCTAGCTCCGCGGGGTTAGGCGACGAGCGGTACTTC.

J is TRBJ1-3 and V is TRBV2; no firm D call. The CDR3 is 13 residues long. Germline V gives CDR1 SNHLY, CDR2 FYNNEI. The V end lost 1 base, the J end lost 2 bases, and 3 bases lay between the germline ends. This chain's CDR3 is CASSEDPGNTIYF. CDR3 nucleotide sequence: TGTGCCAGCAGTGAAGACCCTGGAAACACCATATATTTT. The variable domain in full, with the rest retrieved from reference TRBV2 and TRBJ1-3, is EPEVTQTPSHQVTQMGQEVILRCVPISNHLYFYWYRQILGQKVEFLVSFYNNEISEKSEIFDDQFSVERPDGSNFTLKIRSTKLEDSAMYFCASSEDPGNTIYFGEGSWLTVV.

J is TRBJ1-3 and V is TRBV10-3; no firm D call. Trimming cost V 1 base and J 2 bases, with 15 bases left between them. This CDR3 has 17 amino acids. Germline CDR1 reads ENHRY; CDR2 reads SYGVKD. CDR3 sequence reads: CAISELSTQVAGNTIYF. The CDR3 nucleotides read TGTGCCATCAGTGAGTTGTCCACCCAGGTGGCTGGAAACACCATATATTTT.

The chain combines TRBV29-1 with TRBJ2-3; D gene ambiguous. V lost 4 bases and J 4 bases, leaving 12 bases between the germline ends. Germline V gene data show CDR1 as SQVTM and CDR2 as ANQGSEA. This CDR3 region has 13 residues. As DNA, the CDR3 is TGCAGCGTTGCCGCGTCCCGCTCAGATACGCAGTATTTT. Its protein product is CSVAASRSDTQYF.